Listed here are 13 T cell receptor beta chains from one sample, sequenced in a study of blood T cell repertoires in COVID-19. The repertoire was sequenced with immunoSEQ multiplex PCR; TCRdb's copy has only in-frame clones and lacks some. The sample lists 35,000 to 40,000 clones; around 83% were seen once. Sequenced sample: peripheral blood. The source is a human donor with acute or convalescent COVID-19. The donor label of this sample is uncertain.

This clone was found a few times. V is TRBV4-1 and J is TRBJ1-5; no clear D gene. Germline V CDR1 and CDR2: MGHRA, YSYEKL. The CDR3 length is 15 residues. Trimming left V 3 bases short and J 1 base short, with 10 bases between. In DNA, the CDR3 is TGCGCCAGCAGCCAGGCATCTCCCAGCAATCAGCCCCAGCATTTT. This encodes CASSQASPSNQPQHF.

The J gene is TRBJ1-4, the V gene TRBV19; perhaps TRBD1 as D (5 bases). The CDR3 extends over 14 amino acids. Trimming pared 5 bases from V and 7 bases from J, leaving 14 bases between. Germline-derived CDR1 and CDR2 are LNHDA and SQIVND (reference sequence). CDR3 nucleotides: TGTGCCAGTAGTTTTCGGCAGGGTGGTGAAAAACTGTTTTTT. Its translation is CASSFRQGGEKLFF.

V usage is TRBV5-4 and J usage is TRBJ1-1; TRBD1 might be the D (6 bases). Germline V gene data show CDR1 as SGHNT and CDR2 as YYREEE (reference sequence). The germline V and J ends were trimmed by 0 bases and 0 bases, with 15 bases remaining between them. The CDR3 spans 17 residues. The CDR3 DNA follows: TGTGCCAGCAGCTTGGCTAGACAGGCGCTTCTGAACACTGAAGCTTTCTTT. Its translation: CASSLARQALLNTEAFF.

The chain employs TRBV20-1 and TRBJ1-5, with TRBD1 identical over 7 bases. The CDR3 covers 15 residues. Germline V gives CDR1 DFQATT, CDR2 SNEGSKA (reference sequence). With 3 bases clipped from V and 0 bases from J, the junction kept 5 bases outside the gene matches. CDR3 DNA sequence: TGCAGTGCTAGTTGGGACAGATATAGCAATCAGCCCCAGCATTTT. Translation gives CSASWDRYSNQPQHF.

The CDR3 protein is CASSTRDRAYEQYF. The DNA of the CDR3 is TGTGCCAGCAGCACTCGGGACAGGGCCTACGAGCAGTACTTC. V is TRBV13 and J is TRBJ2-7; 9 bases fit TRBD1. V was clipped by 5 bases and J by 2 bases; unmatched bases: 4. The CDR3 sequence is 14 residues long. In germline, CDR1 is PRHDT, CDR2 FYEKMQ (reference sequence).

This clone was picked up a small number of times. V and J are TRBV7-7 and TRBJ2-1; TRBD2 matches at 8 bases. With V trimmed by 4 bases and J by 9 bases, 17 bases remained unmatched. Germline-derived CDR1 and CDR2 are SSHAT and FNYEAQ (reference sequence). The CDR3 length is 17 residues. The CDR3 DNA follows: TGTGCCAGCAGCTCCTCACCTGGACTAGCCTCCCTGGGTGAGCAGTTCTTC. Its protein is CASSSSPGLASLGEQFF.

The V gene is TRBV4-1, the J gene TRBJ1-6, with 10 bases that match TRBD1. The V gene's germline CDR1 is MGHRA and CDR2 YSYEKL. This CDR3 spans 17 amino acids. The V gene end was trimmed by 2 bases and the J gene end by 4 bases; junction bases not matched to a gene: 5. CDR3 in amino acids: CASSQSGTGAYNSPLHF. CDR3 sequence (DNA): TGCGCCAGCAGCCAATCGGGGACAGGGGCTTATAATTCACCCCTCCACTTT.

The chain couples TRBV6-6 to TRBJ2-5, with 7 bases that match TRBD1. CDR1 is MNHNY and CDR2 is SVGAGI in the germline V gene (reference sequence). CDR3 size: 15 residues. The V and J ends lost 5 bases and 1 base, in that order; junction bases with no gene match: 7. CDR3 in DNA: TGTGCCAGCAGTGACGTCGACAGGGCCCAAGAGACCCAGTACTTC. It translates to CASSDVDRAQETQYF.

The CDR3 loop reads CASSWGLAGGRGTDTQYF. The CDR3 bases are TGTGCCAGCAGCTGGGGACTAGCGGGGGGTAGGGGGACAGATACGCAGTATTTT. The rearrangement links TRBV13 to TRBJ2-3; 15 positions match TRBD2. The CDR3 length is 18 residues. From germline, CDR1 is PRHDT and CDR2 FYEKMQ (reference sequence). V shed 4 bases and J 3 bases; nucleotides not matched to a gene: 8.

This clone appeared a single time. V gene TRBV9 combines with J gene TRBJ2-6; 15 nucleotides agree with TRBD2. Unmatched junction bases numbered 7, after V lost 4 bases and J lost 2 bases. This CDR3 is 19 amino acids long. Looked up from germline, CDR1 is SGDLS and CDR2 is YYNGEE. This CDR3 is CASSSRTSGRAPGANVLTF. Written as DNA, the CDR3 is TGTGCCAGCAGCTCACGGACTAGCGGGAGGGCCCCTGGGGCCAACGTCCTGACTTTC.

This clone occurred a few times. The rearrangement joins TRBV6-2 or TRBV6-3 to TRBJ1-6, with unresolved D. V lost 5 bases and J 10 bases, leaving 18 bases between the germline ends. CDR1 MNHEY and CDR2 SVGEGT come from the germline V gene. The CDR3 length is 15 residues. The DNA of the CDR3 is TGTGCCAGCAGTGAGCCTTCGAGATTGAAATCACCCCTCCACTTT. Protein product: CASSEPSRLKSPLHF.

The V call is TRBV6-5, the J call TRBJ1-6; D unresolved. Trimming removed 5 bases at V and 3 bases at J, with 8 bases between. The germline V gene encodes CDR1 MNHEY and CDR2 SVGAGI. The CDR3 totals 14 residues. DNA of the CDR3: TGTGCCAGCAGTAACCCGCGCTATAATTCACCCCTCCACTTT. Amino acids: CASSNPRYNSPLHF.

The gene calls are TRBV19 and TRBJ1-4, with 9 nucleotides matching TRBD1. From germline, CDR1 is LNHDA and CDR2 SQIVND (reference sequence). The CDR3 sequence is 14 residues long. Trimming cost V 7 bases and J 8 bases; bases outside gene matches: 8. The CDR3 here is CASNGGQGGEKLFF. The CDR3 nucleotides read TGTGCCAGTAATGGGGGACAGGGAGGGGAAAAACTGTTTTTT.